The T cell receptor (beta chain) under discussion was sequenced for a study of T-cell reconstitution after alpha-beta-depleted transplantation in children. The authors prepared the TCRbeta library with unique molecular identifiers. Each CDR3 protein is one row after TCRdb ran MiXCR on the PCR reads. There are 55,000 to 70,000 distinct CDR3 sequences in the sample; around 9.9% occur only once, and about 12% lies in the top ten. CDR3 size: 15 residues. Per germline, CDR1 SGDLS and CDR2 YYNGEE. Between the trimmed V and J ends, which lost 3 bases and 7 bases, there was a span of 17 bases. This specimen consisted of PBMCs, obtained before TCRalphabeta/CD19-depleted stem cell transplant. The TCR originated in a boy aged 5-17 years with acute myeloid leukemia, due to receive a stem cell transplant. The chain links TRBV9 to TRBJ2-1; D may correspond to TRBD1 or TRBD2 (6 bases each). As DNA, the CDR3 is TGTGCCAGCAGCGGGGGGGCGGTCCCCCGGAATGAGCAGTTCTTC. Translating gives CASSGGAVPRNEQFF. The whole variable domain, remainder taken from reference TRBV9 and TRBJ2-1, is DSGVTQTPKHLITATGQRVTLRCSPRSGDLSVYWYQQSLDQGLQFLIQYYNGEERAKGNILERFSAQQFPDLHSELNLSSLELGDSALYFCASSGGAVPRNEQFFGPGTRLTVL.